A single sample gave rise to the 18 T cell receptor beta chains below, sequenced in a study of T-cell memory formation after mild COVID-19. MiXCR, run by TCRdb on the 5' RACE reads, gives a single entry per CDR3 protein. The sample includes tens of thousands of distinct CDR3 sequences, 6.1% of them seen just once. The source material was PBMCs or a T cell subset sorted from them (not recorded which). The source is an adult who had mild COVID-19 (a few samples of this study predate the infection). Cell type and time point are not known.

V is TRBV7-7 and J is TRBJ2-7; 8 bases are shared with TRBD1. The CDR3 sequence is 15 residues long. Germline V CDR1 and CDR2: SSHAT, FNYEAQ (reference sequence). The junction had 6 bases not matched to a gene; V was cut back by 3 bases and J by 2 bases. CDR3 loop: CASSFGQGDTYEQYF. The CDR3 DNA sequence: TGTGCCAGCAGCTTCGGACAGGGAGATACCTACGAGCAGTACTTC.

The chain joins TRBV7-9 to TRBJ2-7, with 10 positions matching TRBD2. V shed 3 bases, J shed 5 bases, and the junction held 7 bases outside the gene matches. Germline V gives CDR1 SEHNR, CDR2 FQNEAQ (reference sequence). CDR3 length equals 15 residues. The chain's CDR3 is CASSFPLAGADEQYF. The CDR3, as DNA: TGTGCCAGCAGCTTCCCTCTAGCGGGAGCCGACGAGCAGTACTTC.

This clonotype appeared many times. An end of the junction differs from the germline gene, which may be a read error. The chain combines TRBV27 with TRBJ2-7, with 8 bases fitting TRBD2. Germline V CDR1 and CDR2: MNHEY, SMNVEV (reference sequence). The CDR3 length is 10 residues. CDR3 residues: CASSLDREGF. CDR3 nucleotide sequence: TGTGCCAGCAGTTTGGACCGGGAGGGCTTC.

This sequence joins TRBV7-3 and TRBJ2-7, with 11 bases that match TRBD2. The V gene end was trimmed by 2 bases and the J gene end by 2 bases; junction bases not matched to a gene: 2. The CDR3 runs 15 residues. Per the germline V gene, CDR1 is SGHTA and CDR2 is FQGTGA. CDR3: CASSLGTSGTYEQYF. CDR3 DNA: TGTGCCAGCAGCTTAGGGACTAGCGGCACCTACGAGCAGTACTTC.

J is TRBJ2-3 and V is TRBV20-1; D not resolved. Per the germline V gene, CDR1 is DFQATT and CDR2 is SNEGSKA (reference sequence). The CDR3 consists of 13 residues. With 2 bases removed from V and 0 bases from J, the gap between germline ends came to 6 bases. The CDR3: CSARQRSTDTQYF. CDR3 bases: TGCAGTGCTAGACAAAGAAGCACAGATACGCAGTATTTT.

This clonotype was seen repeatedly, ten times or more. The genes are TRBV7-9 and TRBJ2-3; D is possibly TRBD2 (6 bases). From germline, CDR1 is SEHNR and CDR2 FQNEAQ (reference sequence). The CDR3 runs to 14 residues. Trimming left V 7 bases short and J 4 bases short, with 15 bases between. CDR3 sequence (DNA): TGTGCCAGCAACAAATTAGCGGCGTCAGATACGCAGTATTTT. Protein: CASNKLAASDTQYF.

This clonotype was detected many times. V and J are TRBV7-8 and TRBJ2-7; possibly TRBD1 for D (6 bases). V lost 4 bases, J lost 6 bases, and 16 bases lay in between. This CDR3 spans 14 amino acids. The germline CDR1 and CDR2 sequences are SGHVS and FQNEAQ. DNA for the CDR3: TGTGCCAGCAGCTCCCAGCTGGGACATCGCGAGCAGTACTTC. Protein sequence: CASSSQLGHREQYF.

This clonotype was counted many times. V is TRBV20-1 and J is TRBJ1-1, with D unresolved. CDR1 is DFQATT and CDR2 is SNEGSKA in the germline V gene (reference sequence). This CDR3 comprises 13 residues. V gave up 0 bases and J gave up 1 base, with 6 bases separating them. The CDR3 coding sequence is TGCAGTGCTAGAGATCAACAGAACACTGAAGCTTTCTTT. Translation: CSARDQQNTEAFF.

This chain connects TRBV7-3 to TRBJ1-1; TRBD1 aligns across 7 bases. The V gene end was trimmed by 5 bases and the J gene end by 7 bases; junction bases not matched to a gene: 10. The germline gives CDR1 SGHTA, CDR2 FQGTGA. This CDR3 is built from 14 residues. The CDR3 protein is CASSPRQGWGEAFF. The CDR3 DNA follows: TGTGCCAGCAGCCCACGACAGGGTTGGGGTGAAGCTTTCTTT.

This clonotype was seen ten or more times. CDR3 residues: CATPSGLNTGELFF. CDR3 coding DNA: TGTGCCACTCCTAGCGGACTGAACACCGGGGAGCTGTTTTTT. The V gene is TRBV2, the J gene TRBJ2-2; 7 positions match TRBD2. Germline V lookup: CDR1 SNHLY, CDR2 FYNNEI. The length of the CDR3 is 14 residues. J gave up 1 base and V 10 bases, and 6 bases lay outside the gene matches.

This clonotype was observed at least ten times. This chain uses TRBV3-1 with TRBJ2-1; 7 nucleotides match TRBD1. There are 17 residues in the CDR3. The V and J ends lost 4 bases and 0 bases, in that order; junction bases with no gene match: 9. Looked up from germline, CDR1 is LGHDT and CDR2 is YNNKEL (reference sequence). The DNA for the CDR3 is TGTGCCAGCAGCCCCCTCAGGGGGTCTCTCTCCTACAATGAGCAGTTCTTC. This gives the protein CASSPLRGSLSYNEQFF.

This clonotype was recorded many times. V usage is TRBV12-3 or TRBV12-4 and J usage is TRBJ2-1; D might be TRBD1 or TRBD2, each matching 5 bases. The CDR3 contains 14 residues. The V and J ends lost 6 bases and 7 bases respectively, with 16 bases between them. This CDR3 is CASRKTSGLNEQFF. CDR3 bases: TGTGCCAGCAGAAAGACGTCGGGGCTAAATGAGCAGTTCTTC.

In its sample, this clonotype was seen a few times. The CDR3 protein is CASSLPQAGATGELFF. Written as DNA, the CDR3 is TGTGCCAGCAGTCTACCCCAGGCGGGAGCCACCGGGGAGCTGTTTTTT. The chain uses TRBV13 and TRBJ2-2; 7 bases agree with TRBD2. Germline V gives CDR1 PRHDT, CDR2 FYEKMQ (reference sequence). The ends lost 6 bases at V and 4 bases at J; junction bases unmatched: 11. CDR3 length: 16 amino acids.

This chain uses TRBV2 with TRBJ2-7, with TRBD1 matching over 10 bases. Germline trimming cut 5 bases from V and 3 bases from J; bases unmatched to any gene: 10. Germline V gene data show CDR1 as SNHLY and CDR2 as FYNNEI. This CDR3 contains 16 residues. Here the CDR3 reads CASSPGPGQGNYEQYF. CDR3 DNA: TGTGCCAGCAGTCCAGGGCCGGGACAGGGGAACTACGAGCAGTACTTC.

This chain uses TRBV14 with TRBJ2-1; 11 bases fit TRBD2. CDR1 is SGHDN, CDR2 FVKESK, per germline. The CDR3 covers 16 residues. The junction had 14 bases not matched to a gene; V was cut back by 6 bases and J by 10 bases. CDR3 DNA sequence: TGTGCCAGCAGTCTAGACAAAGGGACTAGCGGAGCAGAGCAGTTCTTC. This codes for CASSLDKGTSGAEQFF.

The V and J genes are TRBV11-3 and TRBJ2-3; no definite D call. V was cut by 3 bases and J by 2 bases, with 6 bases left in between. The CDR3 totals 13 residues. Germline CDR1 and CDR2: SGHNT and YENEEA. CDR3 amino acids: CASSFAYTDTQYF. The CDR3, as DNA: TGTGCCAGCAGCTTTGCCTACACAGATACGCAGTATTTT. Looking up the rest from reference TRBV11-3 and TRBJ2-3 gives the full variable domain: EAGVVQSPRYKIIEKKQPVAFWCNPISGHNTLYWYLQNLGQGPELLIRYENEEAVDDSQLPKDRFSAERLKGVDSTLKIQPAELGDSAVYLCASSFAYTDTQYFGPGTRLTVL.

This clonotype has a count of ten or more. The rearrangement uses TRBV15 and TRBJ1-5; no definite D call. The CDR3 sequence is 13 residues long. CDR1 LNHNV and CDR2 YYDKDF come from the germline V gene (reference sequence). Between the trimmed V and J ends, which lost 0 bases and 5 bases, there was a span of 5 bases. CDR3 amino acids: CATSRDRHQPQHF. CDR3 coding DNA: TGTGCCACCAGCAGAGATCGGCATCAGCCCCAGCATTTT.

This clonotype was detected a few times. V and J are TRBV20-1 and TRBJ1-1, with 8 bases aligning to TRBD1. CDR1 is DFQATT and CDR2 is SNEGSKA in the germline V gene (reference sequence). This CDR3 has 14 amino acids. With 3 bases clipped from V and 1 base from J, the junction kept 4 bases outside the gene matches. The CDR3 here is CSARTGASNTEAFF. CDR3 nucleotide sequence: TGCAGTGCTAGGACAGGGGCCTCGAACACTGAAGCTTTCTTT.